This is a list of T cell receptor beta chains from one sample in a study of STAT3 mutations in large granular lymphocyte leukemia. Some clones are missing from TCRdb's copy, which holds only in-frame ones; the method was immunoSEQ multiplex PCR. Of tens of thousands of clones detected, over 65% appear once; the ten largest clones hold roughly 31%. Sample: peripheral blood mononuclear cells. Every receptor here comes from a woman in her forties or fifties with T-cell large granular lymphocyte leukemia. Some clones in this sample may be carry-over from other donors' samples. The CDR3 runs from the conserved cysteine through the conserved F or W. A D gene is named only where the DNA matches it firmly.

V gene,D gene,J gene,CDR3 protein
TRBV18,.,TRBJ2-7,CASSLGPPAFYEQYF
TRBV5-1,.,TRBJ2-5,CASSWQVQETQYF
TRBV19,.,TRBJ1-5,CASSEGFTGNQPQHF
TRBV5-1,TRBD1,TRBJ2-1,CASSDDRGSYNEQFF
TRBV9,TRBD1,TRBJ2-7,CASSVTHRGPEQYF
TRBV11-2,.,TRBJ2-3,CASSFRDNSFGNTQYF
TRBV19,.,TRBJ2-2,CASSLQGHTGELFF
TRBV28,.,TRBJ2-7,CASSFLRENYEQYF
TRBV30,.,TRBJ1-4,CAWTSGAINEKLFF
TRBV27,.,TRBJ2-1,CASSPIPGGSYNEQFF
TRBV7-9,TRBD1,TRBJ2-3,CASSAGGVSSTDTQYF
TRBV4-3,.,TRBJ2-4,CASSQDTPTDIQYF
TRBV13,TRBD1,TRBJ2-1,CASSLTGDNEQFF
TRBV18,TRBD1,TRBJ2-3,CASSLQGPTDTQYF
TRBV27,.,TRBJ1-2,CASSLVADGGYTF
TRBV5-1,TRBD1,TRBJ2-5,CASSIKQGSGTQYF
TRBV4-3,.,TRBJ2-7,CASSQDVGRGGEQYF
TRBV5-4,.,TRBJ2-1,CASSSRAYVDEQFF
TRBV6-6,.,TRBJ1-5,CASLKQPDQPQHF
TRBV30,TRBD2,TRBJ2-3,CAWTPLRTSGRANTQYF
TRBV15,.,TRBJ2-7,CATSRDLYEQYF
TRBV30,TRBD2,TRBJ2-1,CAWSVLGLVDEQFF
TRBV2,.,TRBJ1-5,CASSALGRSNQPQHF
TRBV18,.,TRBJ2-7,CASRGYYEQYF
TRBV6-1,.,TRBJ1-4,CASSAETAPNEKLFF
TRBV18,.,TRBJ1-1,CASGDGQNTEAFF
TRBV5-1,.,TRBJ2-3,CASGRRESTDTQYF
TRBV5-1,.,TRBJ1-2,CASSLGGVVGYTF
TRBV7-9,TRBD1,TRBJ2-5,CASSGGQRETQYF
TRBV15,.,TRBJ2-3,CATSGERGPVGDTQYF
TRBV7-2,TRBD2,TRBJ2-7,CASSLALGRGHEQYF
TRBV18,TRBD1,TRBJ2-5,CASSERTGQETQYF
TRBV2,.,TRBJ2-1,CASSPSRGRAEQFF
TRBV5-6,.,TRBJ1-2,CASSLARRAYGYTF
TRBV29-1,.,TRBJ2-7,CSVQPGGSYEQYF
TRBV5-1,TRBD2,TRBJ2-1,CASRKVSGSSYNEQFF
TRBV19,.,TRBJ2-5,CASSSSRRGYQETQYF
TRBV7-8,TRBD1,TRBJ2-5,CASSLVFPGTGSETQYF
TRBV18,TRBD1,TRBJ1-2,CASSPATGSGYGYTF
TRBV7-9,TRBD2,TRBJ2-1,CASSPTSGYYNEQFF
TRBV18,TRBD2,TRBJ2-7,CASSPRGTSGSSYEQYF